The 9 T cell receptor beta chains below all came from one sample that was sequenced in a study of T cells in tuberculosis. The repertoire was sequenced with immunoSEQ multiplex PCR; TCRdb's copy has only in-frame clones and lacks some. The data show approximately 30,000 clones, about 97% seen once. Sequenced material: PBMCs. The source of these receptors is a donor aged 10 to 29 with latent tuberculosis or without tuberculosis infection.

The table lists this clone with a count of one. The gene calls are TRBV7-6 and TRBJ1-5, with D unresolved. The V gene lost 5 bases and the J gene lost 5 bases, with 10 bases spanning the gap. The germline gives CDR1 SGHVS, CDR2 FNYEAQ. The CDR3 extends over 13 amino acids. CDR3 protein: CASSPRVDQPQHF. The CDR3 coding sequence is TGTGCCAGCAGCCCGAGAGTCGATCAGCCCCAGCATTTT.

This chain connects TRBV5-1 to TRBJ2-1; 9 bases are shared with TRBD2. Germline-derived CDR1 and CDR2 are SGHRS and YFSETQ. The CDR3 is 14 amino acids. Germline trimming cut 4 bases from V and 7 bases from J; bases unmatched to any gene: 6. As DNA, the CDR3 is TGCGCCAGCAGCACCGGGACTAGCTCGAATGAGCAGTTCTTC. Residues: CASSTGTSSNEQFF.

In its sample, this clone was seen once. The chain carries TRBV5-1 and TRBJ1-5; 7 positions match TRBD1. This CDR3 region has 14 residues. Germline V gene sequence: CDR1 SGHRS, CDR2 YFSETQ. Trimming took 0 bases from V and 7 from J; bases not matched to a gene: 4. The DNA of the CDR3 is TGCGCCAGCAGCTTGGACAGGGGTGGCCAGCCCCAGCATTTT. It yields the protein CASSLDRGGQPQHF. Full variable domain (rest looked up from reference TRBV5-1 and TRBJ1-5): KAGVTQTPRYLIKTRGQQVTLSCSPISGHRSVSWYQQTPGQGLQFLFEYFSETQRNKGNFPGRFSGRQFSNSRSEMNVSTLELGDSALYLCASSLDRGGQPQHFGDGTRLSIL.

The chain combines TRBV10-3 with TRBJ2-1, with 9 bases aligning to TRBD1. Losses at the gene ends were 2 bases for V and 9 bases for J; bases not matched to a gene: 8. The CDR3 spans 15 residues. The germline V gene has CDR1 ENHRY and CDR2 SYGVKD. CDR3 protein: CAISEVNRGHSEQFF. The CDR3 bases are TGTGCCATCAGTGAGGTCAACAGGGGGCATAGTGAGCAGTTCTTC.

CDR3 amino acids: CASSQGLAIQETQYF. CDR3 coding DNA: TGTGCCAGCAGCCAGGGGCTAGCGATACAAGAGACCCAGTACTTC. The chain carries TRBV4-2 and TRBJ2-5; tentatively, D is TRBD2 (6 bases). The CDR3 has 15 amino acids. Per the germline V gene, CDR1 is LGHNA and CDR2 is YNFKEQ. Trimming shortened V by 3 bases and J by 2 bases, and 13 bases separated the two germline ends.

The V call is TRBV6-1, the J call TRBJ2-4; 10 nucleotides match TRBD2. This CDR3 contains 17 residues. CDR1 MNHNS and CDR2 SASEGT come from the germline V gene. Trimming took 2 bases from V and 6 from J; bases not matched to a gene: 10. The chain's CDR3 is CASSESSLAGAGNIQYF. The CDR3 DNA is TGTGCCAGCAGTGAATCTTCCCTAGCGGGAGCTGGAAACATTCAGTACTTC.

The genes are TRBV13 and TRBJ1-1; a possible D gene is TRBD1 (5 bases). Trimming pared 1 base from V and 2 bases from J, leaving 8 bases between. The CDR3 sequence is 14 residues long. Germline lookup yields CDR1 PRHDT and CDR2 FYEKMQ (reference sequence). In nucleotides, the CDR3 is TGTGCCAGCAGCTTAGCAGGGTTAAACACTGAAGCTTTCTTT. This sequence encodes CASSLAGLNTEAFF.

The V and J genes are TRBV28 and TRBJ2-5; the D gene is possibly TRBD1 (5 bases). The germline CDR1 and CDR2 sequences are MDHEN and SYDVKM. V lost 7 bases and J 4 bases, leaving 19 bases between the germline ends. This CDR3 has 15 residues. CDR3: CASTPGHLTTETQYF. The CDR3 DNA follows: TGTGCCAGCACCCCTGGACACCTGACAACAGAGACCCAGTACTTC.

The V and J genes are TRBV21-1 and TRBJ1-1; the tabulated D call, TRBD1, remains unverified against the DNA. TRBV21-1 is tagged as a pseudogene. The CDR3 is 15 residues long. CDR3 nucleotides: TGTGCCAGCAGCAAAGCGGGGCCCAGGAACACTGAAGCTTTCTTT. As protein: CASSKAGPRNTEAFF.